This is a list of T cell receptor beta chains from one sample in a study of blood T cell repertoires in COVID-19. Clones were read by immunoSEQ multiplex PCR, and TCRdb kept only the in-frame ones, dropping some. The sample records 80,000 to 130,000 clones, over 85% being singletons. Sequenced material: peripheral blood. These receptors were collected from a man aged 65 to 79 with acute or convalescent COVID-19. Each CDR3 is given with its conserved first and last residue. The D gene is left open where the match is weak. Rows may omit the clone size; those that give it use once, few, many or a size class.

abundance: once
len: 16
j_gene: TRBJ2-1
v_gene: TRBV18
d_gene: -
CDR3nt: TGTGCCAGCTCCCACCCTCTAGCTGCTTCCTACAATGAGCAGTTCTTC
CDR3aa: CASSHPLAASYNEQFF

abundance: -
len: 18
j_gene: TRBJ1-2
v_gene: TRBV11-2
d_gene: TRBD1
CDR3nt: TGTGCCAGCAGCTTAGATCGGTGGGGCTCGGGACAGATTCGTGGCTACACCTTC
CDR3aa: CASSLDRWGSGQIRGYTF

abundance: -
len: 16
j_gene: TRBJ1-4
v_gene: TRBV7-6
d_gene: -
CDR3nt: TGTGCCAGCAGCTTGGGCCCATCGGGACTCGGGGAAAAACTGTTTTTT
CDR3aa: CASSLGPSGLGEKLFF

abundance: -
len: 15
j_gene: TRBJ1-1
v_gene: TRBV5-1
d_gene: TRBD1
CDR3nt: TGCGCCAGCAGCTTGGTCACAGGGGGCGGCACTGAAGCTTTCTTT
CDR3aa: CASSLVTGGGTEAFF

abundance: -
len: 13
j_gene: TRBJ1-1
v_gene: TRBV7-9
d_gene: -
CDR3nt: TGTGCCAGCGACGGGACACCCGGGACTGAAGCTTTCTTT
CDR3aa: CASDGTPGTEAFF

abundance: -
len: 14
j_gene: TRBJ1-2
v_gene: TRBV11-3
d_gene: -
CDR3nt: TGTGCCAGCAGCCCGACTCCAGTTAACTATGGCTACACCTTC
CDR3aa: CASSPTPVNYGYTF

abundance: -
len: 17
j_gene: TRBJ2-3
v_gene: TRBV3-1/TRBV3-2
d_gene: TRBD2
CDR3nt: TGTGCCAGCAGCCAAGGGGTGTCTAGCGGGGGCACAGATACGCAGTATTTT
CDR3aa: CASSQGVSSGGTDTQYF

abundance: once
len: 16
j_gene: TRBJ1-5
v_gene: TRBV7-2
d_gene: -
CDR3nt: TGTGCCAGCAGCTCCGCGGGGGGAAGACTTAATCAGCCCCAGCATTTT
CDR3aa: CASSSAGGRLNQPQHF

abundance: -
len: 15
j_gene: TRBJ2-1
v_gene: TRBV28
d_gene: TRBD2
CDR3nt: TGTGCCAGCAGTCCCCCAGCGGGGGCCTACAATGAGCAGTTCTTC
CDR3aa: CASSPPAGAYNEQFF

abundance: -
len: 15
j_gene: TRBJ1-1
v_gene: TRBV19
d_gene: TRBD1
CDR3nt: TGTGCCAGTAGTATAATCAGGACAGGGGGCTCTGAAGCTTTCTTT
CDR3aa: CASSIIRTGGSEAFF

abundance: -
len: 13
j_gene: TRBJ1-2
v_gene: TRBV14
d_gene: -
CDR3nt: TGTGCCAGCAGCCCAGGGACAAGCTATGGCTACACCTTC
CDR3aa: CASSPGTSYGYTF

abundance: -
len: 14
j_gene: TRBJ2-7
v_gene: TRBV6-5
d_gene: TRBD1
CDR3nt: TGTGCCAGCAGAGTGACAGGGAACTCCTACGAGCAGTACTTC
CDR3aa: CASRVTGNSYEQYF

abundance: -
len: 13
j_gene: TRBJ1-1
v_gene: TRBV12-5
d_gene: -
CDR3nt: TGTGCTAGTGGTTTGGAGCAGGGGACTGAAGCTTTCTTT
CDR3aa: CASGLEQGTEAFF

abundance: -
len: 15
j_gene: TRBJ2-7
v_gene: TRBV6-5
d_gene: TRBD2
CDR3nt: TGTGCCAGCTACCTGGGACTAGCGGGAGCCTACGAGCAGTACTTC
CDR3aa: CASYLGLAGAYEQYF

abundance: -
len: 15
j_gene: TRBJ1-4
v_gene: TRBV19
d_gene: TRBD1
CDR3nt: TGTGCCAGTAGTATAGGAATGCAGGGGGCCGGAAAACTGTTTTTT
CDR3aa: CASSIGMQGAGKLFF

abundance: -
len: 15
j_gene: TRBJ1-6
v_gene: TRBV2
d_gene: -
CDR3nt: TGTGCCAGCAGGCGGACAGATAGGTATAATTCACCCCTCCACTTT
CDR3aa: CASRRTDRYNSPLHF

abundance: -
len: 15
j_gene: TRBJ2-7
v_gene: TRBV4-2
d_gene: -
CDR3nt: TGTGCCAGCAGCCAAGAGGGAGGAAGCTCCTACGAGCAGTACTTC
CDR3aa: CASSQEGGSSYEQYF

abundance: -
len: 13
j_gene: TRBJ2-1
v_gene: TRBV6-2/TRBV6-3
d_gene: TRBD2
CDR3nt: TGTGCCAGCAGTATAGCGGGATCCAATGAGCAGTTCTTC
CDR3aa: CASSIAGSNEQFF

abundance: -
len: 15
j_gene: TRBJ1-6
v_gene: TRBV2
d_gene: -
CDR3nt: TGTGCCAGCAGTGAGGACAGCTATACGAATTCACCCCTCCACTTT
CDR3aa: CASSEDSYTNSPLHF

abundance: -
len: 14
j_gene: TRBJ2-7
v_gene: TRBV10-2
d_gene: TRBD2
CDR3nt: TGCGCCAGCAGTTCCGGCGGGAGGGCCCACGAGCAGTACTTC
CDR3aa: CASSSGGRAHEQYF

abundance: once
len: 14
j_gene: TRBJ1-5
v_gene: TRBV18
d_gene: -
CDR3nt: TGTGCCAGCTCACTCGACAGCGATAATCGGCCCCAGCATTTT
CDR3aa: CASSLDSDNRPQHF

abundance: -
len: 16
j_gene: TRBJ1-3
v_gene: TRBV18
d_gene: TRBD1
CDR3nt: TGTGCCAGCTCACGGTCGACGGGACAGACTGGAAACACCATATATTTT
CDR3aa: CASSRSTGQTGNTIYF

abundance: -
len: 14
j_gene: TRBJ2-7
v_gene: TRBV2
d_gene: TRBD1
CDR3nt: TGTGCCAGCAGGACCGGGACAGGGGGTAGGGAGCAGTACTTC
CDR3aa: CASRTGTGGREQYF

abundance: -
len: 15
j_gene: TRBJ2-7
v_gene: TRBV6-5
d_gene: TRBD1
CDR3nt: TGTGCCAGCAGGGCCGGGACAGGGGAGACCTACGAGCAGTACTTC
CDR3aa: CASRAGTGETYEQYF

abundance: few
len: 13
j_gene: TRBJ2-7
v_gene: TRBV6-2/TRBV6-3
d_gene: -
CDR3nt: TGTGCCAGCAGTTACTCCGACAGTAGGGAGCAGTACTTC
CDR3aa: CASSYSDSREQYF

abundance: -
len: 15
j_gene: TRBJ1-2
v_gene: TRBV5-4
d_gene: TRBD1
CDR3nt: TGTGCCAGCAGCACCGGGACAGGGGTTAACTATGGCTACACCTTC
CDR3aa: CASSTGTGVNYGYTF

abundance: -
len: 15
j_gene: TRBJ1-1
v_gene: TRBV6-5
d_gene: TRBD1
CDR3nt: TGTGCCAGCAGTTACGGGACAGCCATGAACACTGAAGCTTTCTTT
CDR3aa: CASSYGTAMNTEAFF

abundance: -
len: 13
j_gene: TRBJ1-2
v_gene: TRBV10-3
d_gene: -
CDR3nt: TGTGCCATCAGTGGGAGAGGGGGGGATGGCTACACCTTC
CDR3aa: CAISGRGGDGYTF

abundance: -
len: 16
j_gene: TRBJ2-1
v_gene: TRBV6-2/TRBV6-3
d_gene: TRBD2
CDR3nt: TGTGCCAGCAGTTCCCGGACTAGCGGGACCTACAATGAGCAGTTCTTC
CDR3aa: CASSSRTSGTYNEQFF

abundance: -
len: 12
j_gene: TRBJ2-1
v_gene: TRBV5-1
d_gene: -
CDR3nt: TGCGCCAGCTACAGGGAGGGGAATGAGCAGTTCTTC
CDR3aa: CASYREGNEQFF

abundance: -
len: 16
j_gene: TRBJ2-5
v_gene: TRBV7-9
d_gene: TRBD1
CDR3nt: TGTGCCAGCAGCCGATATGGGACAGGGGTAAGGGAGACCCAGTACTTC
CDR3aa: CASSRYGTGVRETQYF

abundance: -
len: 14
j_gene: TRBJ1-1
v_gene: TRBV19
d_gene: -
CDR3nt: TGTGCCAGTAGCCCGCGAAGGACACCAACTGAAGCTTTCTTT
CDR3aa: CASSPRRTPTEAFF

abundance: -
len: 14
j_gene: TRBJ1-6
v_gene: TRBV28
d_gene: -
CDR3nt: TGTGCCAGCAGTTTATGGGCGGGGGGATCACCCCTCCACTTT
CDR3aa: CASSLWAGGSPLHF

abundance: -
len: 13
j_gene: TRBJ1-6
v_gene: TRBV30
d_gene: TRBD1
CDR3nt: TGTGCCTGGAAGGGACAGTATAATTCACCCCTCCACTTT
CDR3aa: CAWKGQYNSPLHF

abundance: -
len: 16
j_gene: TRBJ1-2
v_gene: TRBV18
d_gene: -
CDR3nt: TGTGCCAGCTCACATACCAACAGGGCTAATGACTATGGCTACACCTTC
CDR3aa: CASSHTNRANDYGYTF